This T cell receptor beta chain was profiled in a study of shared clonotypes between healthy human individuals. Germline trimming cut 3 bases from V and 7 bases from J; bases unmatched to any gene: 9. This CDR3 comprises 15 residues. Per germline, CDR1 GTSNPN and CDR2 SVGIG (reference sequence). This clone was picked up many times. The sample contains more than one DNA sequence encoding this CDR3. The authors distributed each subset's genomic DNA evenly over several immunoSEQ plates. Profiling relied on immunoSEQ multiplex PCR, and the TCRdb table lists in-frame clones only, not all of them. There are nearly 500,000 clones in the sample; around 78% occur only once, and 10% to 15% lies in the top ten. All the donors were Caucasian adults who lived in Nashville, Tennessee. For genomic DNA, unsorted samples relied on about 90 million PBMCs.

The sample consisted of PBMCs. The chain joins TRBV30 to TRBJ2-1, with 10 nucleotides matching TRBD1. This TCR was recovered from a woman between 35 and 50 years old in good health. Some clones in this sample may be carry-over from other donors' samples. The CDR3 here is CAWSWTGGFRNEQFF. The CDR3 region has the DNA TGTGCCTGGAGCTGGACAGGGGGGTTTAGAAATGAGCAGTTCTTC.